The clone carrying this T cell receptor beta chain has just a few counts. The antigen is unknown. Germline CDR1 is MNHEY and CDR2 is SVGAGI. The CDR3 is 15 residues long. V was trimmed by 0 bases and J by 6 bases, leaving 14 bases between them. The sample comes from a study of OX40 agonist ivuxolimab in advanced cancers. Across the whole study: The diagnoses of dose-escalation patients were hepatocellular carcinoma, melanoma, renal cell or head and neck cancer. Prior anti-PD-1, anti-PD-L1 or anti-CTLA-4 therapy did not bar entry, and about 38% had some. Partial responses, seen in three patients, involved one hepatocellular carcinoma and two cutaneous melanomas. General study results and limits: CD4+ and CD8+ blood T cells expanded clonally by week 6 at 0.1 to 3.0 mg/kg.

Profiled with immunoSEQ multiplex PCR; TCRdb holds only in-frame clones, not every one. Of around 37,000 clones detected, more than 80% appear once; the ten largest clones hold 15% to 20%. Sample: CD4+ or CD8+ T cells sorted from blood, taken in a trial of the OX40 agonist ivuxolimab. This chain connects TRBV6-5 to TRBJ1-2; a weak D match, TRBD1 (5 bases). This receptor was obtained from an adult with an advanced solid tumor such as melanoma, head and neck, liver or kidney cancer. The CDR3 region is CASSYSGREVNGYTF. The CDR3 DNA sequence: TGTGCCAGCAGTTACTCCGGCAGGGAGGTGAATGGCTACACCTTC.